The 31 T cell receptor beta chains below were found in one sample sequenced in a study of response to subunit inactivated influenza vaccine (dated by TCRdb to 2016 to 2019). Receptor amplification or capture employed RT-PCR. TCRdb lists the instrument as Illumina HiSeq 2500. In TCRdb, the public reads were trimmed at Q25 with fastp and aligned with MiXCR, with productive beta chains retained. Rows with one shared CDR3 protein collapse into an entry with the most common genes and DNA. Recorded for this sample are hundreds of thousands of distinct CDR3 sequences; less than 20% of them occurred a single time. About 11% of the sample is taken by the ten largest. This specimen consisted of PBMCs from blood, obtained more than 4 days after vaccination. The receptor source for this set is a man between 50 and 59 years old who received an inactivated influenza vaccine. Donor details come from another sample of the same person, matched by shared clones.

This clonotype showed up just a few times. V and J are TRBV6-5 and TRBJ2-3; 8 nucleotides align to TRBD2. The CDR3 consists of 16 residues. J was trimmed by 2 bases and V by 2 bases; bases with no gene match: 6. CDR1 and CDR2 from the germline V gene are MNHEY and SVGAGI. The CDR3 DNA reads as TGTGCCAGCAGTTACCAGCCTAGCGGGCACACAGATACGCAGTATTTT. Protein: CASSYQPSGHTDTQYF.

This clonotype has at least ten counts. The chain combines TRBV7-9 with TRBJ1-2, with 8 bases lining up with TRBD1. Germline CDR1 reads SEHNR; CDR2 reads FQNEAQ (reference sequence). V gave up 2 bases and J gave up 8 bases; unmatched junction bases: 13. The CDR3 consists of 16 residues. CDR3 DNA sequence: TGTGCCAGCAGCTTATTCTATCCTGGACAGGGTCGAGGCTACACCTTC. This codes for CASSLFYPGQGRGYTF.

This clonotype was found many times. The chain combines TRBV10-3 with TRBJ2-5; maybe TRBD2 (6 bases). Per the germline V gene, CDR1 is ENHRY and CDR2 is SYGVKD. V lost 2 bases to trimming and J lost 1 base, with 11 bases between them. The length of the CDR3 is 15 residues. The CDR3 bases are TGTGCCATCAGTGAGGGAGCGGGCCTCCAAGAGACCCAGTACTTC. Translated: CAISEGAGLQETQYF.

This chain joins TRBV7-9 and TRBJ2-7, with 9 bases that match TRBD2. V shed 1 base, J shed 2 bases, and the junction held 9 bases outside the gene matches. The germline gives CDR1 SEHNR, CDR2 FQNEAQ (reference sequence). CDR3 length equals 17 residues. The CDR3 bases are TGTGCCAGCAGCTTAGGAGGGGGACTAGCCGATCCCTACGAGCAGTACTTC. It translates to CASSLGGGLADPYEQYF.

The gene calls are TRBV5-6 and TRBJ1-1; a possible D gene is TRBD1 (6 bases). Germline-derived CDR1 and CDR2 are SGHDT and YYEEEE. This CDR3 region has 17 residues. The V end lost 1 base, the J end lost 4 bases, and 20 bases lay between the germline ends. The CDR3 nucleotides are TGTGCCAGCAGCTTGTACGGGTTAGCAGGCAGGGGCACTGAAGCTTTCTTT. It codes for CASSLYGLAGRGTEAFF.

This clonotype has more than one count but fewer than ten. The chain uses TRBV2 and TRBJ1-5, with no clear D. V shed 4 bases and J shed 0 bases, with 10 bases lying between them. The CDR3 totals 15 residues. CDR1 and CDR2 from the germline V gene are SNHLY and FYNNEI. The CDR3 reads CASSVSPYSNQPQHF. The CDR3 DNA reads TGTGCCAGCAGTGTTTCGCCTTATAGCAATCAGCCCCAGCATTTT.

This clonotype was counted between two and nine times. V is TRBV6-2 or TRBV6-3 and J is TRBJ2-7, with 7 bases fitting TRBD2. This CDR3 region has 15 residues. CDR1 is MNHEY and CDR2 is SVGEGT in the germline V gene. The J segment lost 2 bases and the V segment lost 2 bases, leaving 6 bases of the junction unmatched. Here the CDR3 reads CASSYGEGTTYEQYF. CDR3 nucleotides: TGTGCCAGCAGTTACGGGGAGGGGACCACCTACGAGCAGTACTTC.

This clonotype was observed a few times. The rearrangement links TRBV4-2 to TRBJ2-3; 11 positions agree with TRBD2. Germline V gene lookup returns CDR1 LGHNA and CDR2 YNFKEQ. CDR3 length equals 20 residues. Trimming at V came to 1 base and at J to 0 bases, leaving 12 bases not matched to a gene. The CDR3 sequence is CASSQAWRLAGGGSTDTQYF. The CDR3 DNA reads TGTGCCAGCAGCCAAGCTTGGCGTCTAGCGGGGGGAGGGAGCACAGATACGCAGTATTTT.

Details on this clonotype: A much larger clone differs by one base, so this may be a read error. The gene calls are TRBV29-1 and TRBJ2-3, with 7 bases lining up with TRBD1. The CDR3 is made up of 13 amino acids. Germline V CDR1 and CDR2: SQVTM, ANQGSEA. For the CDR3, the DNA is TGCAGCGTTGAAAAAGACAGGGTTGATACGCACTATTTT. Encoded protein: CSVEKDRVDTHYF.

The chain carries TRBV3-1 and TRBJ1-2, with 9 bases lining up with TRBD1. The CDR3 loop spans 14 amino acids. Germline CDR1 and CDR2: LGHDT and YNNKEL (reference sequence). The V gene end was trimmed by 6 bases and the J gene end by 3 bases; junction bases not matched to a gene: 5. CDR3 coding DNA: TGTGCCAGCAGTCCCTGGACAGGGGACTATGGCTACACCTTC. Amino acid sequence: CASSPWTGDYGYTF. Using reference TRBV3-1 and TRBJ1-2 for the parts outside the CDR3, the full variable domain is DTAVSQTPKYLVTQMGNDKSIKCEQNLGHDTMYWYKQDSKKFLKIMFSYNNKELIINETVPNRFSPKSPDKAHLNLHINSLELGDSAVYFCASSPWTGDYGYTFGSGTRLTVV.

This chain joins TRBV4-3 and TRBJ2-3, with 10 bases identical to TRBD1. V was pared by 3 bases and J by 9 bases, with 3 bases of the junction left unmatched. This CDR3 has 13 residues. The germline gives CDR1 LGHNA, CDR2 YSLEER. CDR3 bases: TGCGCCAGCAGCCAGAGGACAGGGGGAACGCAGTATTTT. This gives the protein CASSQRTGGTQYF.

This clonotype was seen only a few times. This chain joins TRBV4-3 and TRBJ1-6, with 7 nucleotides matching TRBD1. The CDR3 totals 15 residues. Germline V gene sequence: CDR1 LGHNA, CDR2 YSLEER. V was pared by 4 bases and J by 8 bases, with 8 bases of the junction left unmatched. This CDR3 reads CASSLIQGRDSPLHF. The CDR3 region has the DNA TGCGCCAGCAGCCTCATACAGGGGCGGGATTCACCCCTCCACTTT.

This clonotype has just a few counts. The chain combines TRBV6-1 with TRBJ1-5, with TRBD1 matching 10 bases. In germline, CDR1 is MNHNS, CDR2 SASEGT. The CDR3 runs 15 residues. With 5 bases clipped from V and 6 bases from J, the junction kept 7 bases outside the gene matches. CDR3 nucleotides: TGTGCCAGCAGTCAACATGGGACAGGGGCTCAGCCCCAGCATTTT. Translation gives CASSQHGTGAQPQHF.

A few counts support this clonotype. The CDR3 spells CASSGGTGRSDTQYF. In nucleotides, the CDR3 is TGCGCCAGCAGCGGGGGGACAGGGCGTTCAGATACGCAGTATTTT. This chain uses TRBV5-1 with TRBJ2-3; 9 bases are a match to TRBD1. This CDR3 has 15 amino acids. The J segment lost 4 bases and the V segment lost 4 bases, leaving 7 bases of the junction unmatched. Germline CDR1 SGHRS, CDR2 YFSETQ.

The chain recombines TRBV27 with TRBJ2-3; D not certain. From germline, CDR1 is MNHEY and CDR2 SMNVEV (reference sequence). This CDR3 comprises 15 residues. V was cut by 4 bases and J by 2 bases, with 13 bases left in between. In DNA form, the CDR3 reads TGTGCCAGCAGTTCGGTGGGATCAACCACAGATACGCAGTATTTT. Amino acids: CASSSVGSTTDTQYF.

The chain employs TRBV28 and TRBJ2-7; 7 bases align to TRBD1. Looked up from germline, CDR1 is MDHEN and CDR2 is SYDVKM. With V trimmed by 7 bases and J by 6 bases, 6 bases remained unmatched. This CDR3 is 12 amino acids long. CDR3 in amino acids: CASTWAGGEQYF. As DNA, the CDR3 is TGTGCCAGCACCTGGGCAGGGGGCGAGCAGTACTTC.

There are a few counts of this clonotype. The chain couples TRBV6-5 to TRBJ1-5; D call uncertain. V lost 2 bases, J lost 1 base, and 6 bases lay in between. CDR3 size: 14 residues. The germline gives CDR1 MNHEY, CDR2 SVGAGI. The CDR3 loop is CASSYEESNQPQHF. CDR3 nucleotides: TGTGCCAGCAGTTACGAGGAGAGCAATCAGCCCCAGCATTTT.

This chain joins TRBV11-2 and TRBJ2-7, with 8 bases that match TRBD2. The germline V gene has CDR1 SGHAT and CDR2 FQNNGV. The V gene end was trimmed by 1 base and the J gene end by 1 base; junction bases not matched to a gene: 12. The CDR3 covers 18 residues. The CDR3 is CASSLVYGGRSSSYEQYF. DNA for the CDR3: TGTGCCAGCAGCTTAGTGTATGGCGGGAGGTCCTCTTCCTACGAGCAGTACTTC.

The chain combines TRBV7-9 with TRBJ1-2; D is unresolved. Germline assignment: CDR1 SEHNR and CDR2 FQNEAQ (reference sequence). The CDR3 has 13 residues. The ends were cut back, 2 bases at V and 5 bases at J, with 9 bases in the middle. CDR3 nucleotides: TGTGCCAGCAGCTTAACAGAGGAGTATGGCTACACCTTC. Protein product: CASSLTEEYGYTF. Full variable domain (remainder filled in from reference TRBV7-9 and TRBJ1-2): DTGVSQNPRHKITKRGQNVTFRCDPISEHNRLYWYRQTLGQGPEFLTYFQNEAQLEKSRLLSDRFSAERPKGSFSTLEIQRTEQGDSAMYLCASSLTEEYGYTFGSGTRLTVV.

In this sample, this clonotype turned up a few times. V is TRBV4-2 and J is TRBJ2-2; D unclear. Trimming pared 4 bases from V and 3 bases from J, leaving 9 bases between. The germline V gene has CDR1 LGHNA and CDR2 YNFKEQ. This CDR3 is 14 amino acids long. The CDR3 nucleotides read TGTGCCAGCAGCCCTGAATTGCACACCGGGGAGCTGTTTTTT. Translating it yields CASSPELHTGELFF.

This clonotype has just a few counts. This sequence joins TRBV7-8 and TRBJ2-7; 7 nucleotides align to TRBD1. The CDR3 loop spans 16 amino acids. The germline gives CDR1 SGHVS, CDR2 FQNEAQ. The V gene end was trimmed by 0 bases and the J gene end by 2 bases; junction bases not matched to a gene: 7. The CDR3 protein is CASSLASVGQPYEQYF. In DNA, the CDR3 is TGTGCCAGCAGCTTAGCGTCGGTGGGACAGCCCTACGAGCAGTACTTC.

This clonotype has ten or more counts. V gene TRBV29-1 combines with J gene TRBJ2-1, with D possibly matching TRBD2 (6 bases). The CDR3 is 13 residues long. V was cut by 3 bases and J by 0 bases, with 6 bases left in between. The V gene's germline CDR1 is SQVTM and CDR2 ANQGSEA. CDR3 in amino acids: CSVETSSYNEQFF. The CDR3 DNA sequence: TGCAGCGTTGAGACTAGCTCCTACAATGAGCAGTTCTTC.

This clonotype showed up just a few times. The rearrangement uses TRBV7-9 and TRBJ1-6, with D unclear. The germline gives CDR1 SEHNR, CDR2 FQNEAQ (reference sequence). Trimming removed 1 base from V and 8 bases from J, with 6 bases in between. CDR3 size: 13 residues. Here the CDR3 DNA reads TGTGCCAGCAGCTTAGACGGGGATTCACCCCTCCACTTT. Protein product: CASSLDGDSPLHF.

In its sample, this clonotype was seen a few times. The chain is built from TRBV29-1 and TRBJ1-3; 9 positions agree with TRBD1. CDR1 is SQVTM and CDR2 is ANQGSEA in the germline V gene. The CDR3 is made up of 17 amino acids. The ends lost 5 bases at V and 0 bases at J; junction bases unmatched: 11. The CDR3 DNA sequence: TGCAGCGTTCGGGACAGGGAAGCCTTATGCTCTGGAAACACCATATATTTT. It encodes CSVRDREALCSGNTIYF.

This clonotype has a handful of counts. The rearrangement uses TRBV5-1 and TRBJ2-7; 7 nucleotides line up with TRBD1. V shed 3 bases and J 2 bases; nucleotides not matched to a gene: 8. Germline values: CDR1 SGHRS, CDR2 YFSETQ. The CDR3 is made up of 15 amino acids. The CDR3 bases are TGCGCCAGCAGCTCCACGGGACAGCCCCCCTACGAGCAGTACTTC. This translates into CASSSTGQPPYEQYF.

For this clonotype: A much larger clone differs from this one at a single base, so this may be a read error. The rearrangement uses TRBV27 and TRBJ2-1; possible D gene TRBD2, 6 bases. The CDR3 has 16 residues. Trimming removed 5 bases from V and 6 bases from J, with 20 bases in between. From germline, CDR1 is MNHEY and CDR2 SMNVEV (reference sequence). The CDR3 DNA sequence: TGTGCCAGCAGTGGACCGGGACCAGCGGGTTCCAATGAGCAGTTCTTC. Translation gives CASSGPGPAGSNEQFF.

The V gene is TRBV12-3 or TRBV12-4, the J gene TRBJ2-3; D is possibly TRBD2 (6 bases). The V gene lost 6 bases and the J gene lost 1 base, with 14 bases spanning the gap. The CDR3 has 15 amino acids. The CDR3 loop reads CASRTSPGGTDTQYF. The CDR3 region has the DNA TGTGCCAGCAGGACCTCACCGGGGGGCACAGATACGCAGTATTTT.

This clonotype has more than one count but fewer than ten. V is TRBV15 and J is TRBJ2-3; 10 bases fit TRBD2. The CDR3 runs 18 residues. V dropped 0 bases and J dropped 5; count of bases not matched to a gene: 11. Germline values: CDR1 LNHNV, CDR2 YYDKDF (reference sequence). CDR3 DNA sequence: TGTGCCACCAGCAGAGATCAATGGCAGCGGGGGGGCCTAGATACGCAGTATTTT. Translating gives CATSRDQWQRGGLDTQYF.

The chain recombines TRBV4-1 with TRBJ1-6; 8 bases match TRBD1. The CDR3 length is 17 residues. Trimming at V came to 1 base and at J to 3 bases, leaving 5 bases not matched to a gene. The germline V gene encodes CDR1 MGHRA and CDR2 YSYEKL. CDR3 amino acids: CASSQARTGNYNSPLHF. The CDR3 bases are TGCGCCAGCAGCCAAGCACGGACAGGGAACTATAATTCACCCCTCCACTTT.

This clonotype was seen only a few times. CDR3 residues: CASSVGGEGNQPQHF. As DNA, the CDR3 is TGTGCCAGCAGCGTAGGGGGGGAGGGCAATCAGCCCCAGCATTTT. This chain connects TRBV9 to TRBJ1-5; D is possibly TRBD1 (5 bases). V dropped 0 bases and J dropped 2 bases, with 9 bases sitting between them. Germline V gene sequence: CDR1 SGDLS, CDR2 YYNGEE. This CDR3 has 15 residues.

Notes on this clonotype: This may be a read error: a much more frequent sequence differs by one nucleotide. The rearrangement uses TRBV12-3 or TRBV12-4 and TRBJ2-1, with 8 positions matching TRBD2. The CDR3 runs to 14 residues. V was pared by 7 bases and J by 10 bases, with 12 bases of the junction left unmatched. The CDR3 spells CASKETSARKEQFF. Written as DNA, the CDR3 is TGTGCCAGCAAGGAGACTAGCGCCCGAAAGGAGCAGTTCTTC.